This entry lists 30 T cell receptor beta chains sequenced from one sample in a study of blood T cells in healthy people across ages. Next came a second PCR, run for about 7 to 12 cycles, which used a sample-barcoded 5' primer along with a J-beta primer mix. TCRdb re-called the 5' RACE reads through MiXCR, storing one row per CDR3 protein. The data contain about 1.6 million distinct CDR3 sequences, around 35% of them singletons. Sequenced material: blood. These receptors were taken from a young woman in good health.

This clonotype was found many times. V usage is TRBV4-1 and J usage is TRBJ1-2; no reliable D call. The V end was cut by 0 bases, the J end by 8 bases, with 7 bases between. The germline V gene encodes CDR1 MGHRA and CDR2 YSYEKL. This CDR3 has 12 amino acids. The CDR3 bases are TGCGCCAGCAGCCAAGAGGCAGGCGGCTACACCTTC. This codes for CASSQEAGGYTF.

The rearrangement links TRBV10-3 to TRBJ2-1; 11 nucleotides match TRBD2. J lost 5 bases, V lost 0 bases, and 3 bases had no gene match. CDR1 and CDR2 (germline): ENHRY, SYGVKD. The CDR3 spans 16 residues. The CDR3 DNA is TGTGCCATCAGTGAGTCGGTGACTAGCGGGAACAATGAGCAGTTCTTC. It is translated as CAISESVTSGNNEQFF.

This clonotype has at least ten counts. The rearrangement uses TRBV7-8 and TRBJ2-5; no firm D call. The CDR3 extends over 13 amino acids. The germline V and J ends were trimmed by 4 bases and 5 bases, with 11 bases remaining between them. Germline assignment: CDR1 SGHVS and CDR2 FQNEAQ. DNA of the CDR3: TGTGCCAGCAGCTCACCGAAAGTCGAGACCCAGTACTTC. Translation: CASSSPKVETQYF.

This clonotype has only a few counts. This chain connects TRBV6-5 to TRBJ1-2; D gene ambiguous. This CDR3 is built from 13 residues. Per germline, CDR1 MNHEY and CDR2 SVGAGI. Trimming took off 3 bases at V and 6 bases at J, with 11 bases between the two ends. CDR3 coding DNA: TGTGCCAGCAGTTATAACCCGGCGGATGGCTACACCTTC. Its protein product is CASSYNPADGYTF.

The chain couples TRBV10-3 to TRBJ2-5, with TRBD1 matching over 7 bases. The J call may be faulty, since TRBJ2-7 better matches the DNA end. From germline, CDR1 is ENHRY and CDR2 SYGVKD. The CDR3 is made up of 14 amino acids. The CDR3 DNA reads TGTGCCATCAGTGAGGGGGACAGCGCCTACGAGCAGTACTTC. Amino acids: CAISEGDSAYEQYF.

This chain's CDR3 is CASSVSRAGHYGYTF. In DNA form, the CDR3 reads TGTGCCAGCAGCGTATCTAGGGCCGGTCACTATGGCTACACCTTC. The chain recombines TRBV9 with TRBJ1-2; D gene uncertain. The germline V and J ends were trimmed by 1 base and 3 bases, with 13 bases remaining between them. The germline V gene has CDR1 SGDLS and CDR2 YYNGEE. The CDR3 is 15 amino acids. Full variable domain (rest looked up from reference TRBV9 and TRBJ1-2): DSGVTQTPKHLITATGQRVTLRCSPRSGDLSVYWYQQSLDQGLQFLIQYYNGEERAKGNILERFSAQQFPDLHSELNLSSLELGDSALYFCASSVSRAGHYGYTFGSGTRLTVV.

The CDR3 DNA follows: TGTGCCAGCAGCTTAGGGTTGGGGGAAGGGTCCTACAATGAGCAGTTCTTC. This translates into CASSLGLGEGSYNEQFF. J is TRBJ2-1 and V is TRBV7-3; either TRBD1 or TRBD2 may fit D (5 bases each). Per germline, CDR1 SGHTA and CDR2 FQGTGA. The CDR3 has 17 amino acids. Trimming took 2 bases from V and 1 from J, leaving 15 bases between them.

Comment on this clonotype: At one of its ends the junction is not consistent with the germline gene, which may arise from a read error. The J gene is TRBJ2-2, the V gene TRBV6-2 or TRBV6-3; D is possibly TRBD2 (6 bases). From germline, CDR1 is MNHEY and CDR2 SVGEGT. The CDR3 contains 17 residues. CDR3 amino acids: CASSYSPGDINTGELLF. DNA of the CDR3: TGTGCCAGCAGTTACTCACCGGGGGATATTAACACCGGGGAGCTGTTGTTT.

The chain carries TRBV5-1 and TRBJ2-1, with D perhaps TRBD1 (5 bases). This CDR3 contains 13 residues. Trimming stripped 5 bases from V and 8 bases from J, with 14 bases between. Germline V lookup: CDR1 SGHRS, CDR2 YFSETQ. In nucleotides, the CDR3 is TGCGCCAGCAGGCCCCGGTTAGGGGATGAGCAGTTCTTC. Translating it yields CASRPRLGDEQFF.

This chain connects TRBV4-1 to TRBJ2-3; possibly TRBD2 for D (5 bases). Trimming took off 1 base at V and 2 bases at J, with 16 bases between the two ends. CDR1 is MGHRA and CDR2 is YSYEKL in the germline V gene. This CDR3 has 17 residues. The chain's CDR3 is CASSQVWGSAITDTQYF. The CDR3 DNA reads as TGCGCCAGCAGCCAAGTATGGGGTAGCGCCATCACAGATACGCAGTATTTT.

This clonotype showed up many times. The chain has TRBV5-1 and TRBJ2-5, with D perhaps matching TRBD2 (6 bases). Germline V gene lookup returns CDR1 SGHRS and CDR2 YFSETQ. V shed 3 bases and J shed 3 bases, with 18 bases lying between them. CDR3 size: 16 residues. CDR3 protein: CASSSSTPTREETQYF. The CDR3 DNA reads TGCGCCAGCAGCTCTTCCACCCCGACTAGGGAAGAGACCCAGTACTTC.

The table lists this clonotype with a few counts. At one end the junction does not follow the germline gene, possibly because of a read error. This chain uses TRBV6-4 with TRBJ1-2, with a weak D call TRBD1 (6 bases). The CDR3 sequence is 13 residues long. Germline-derived CDR1 and CDR2 are MRHNA and SNTAGT. The DNA for the CDR3 is TGTGCCAGCGGTGAAAGCCAGGGGTATGGCTACACCTTC. This translates into CASGESQGYGYTF.

CDR3 region: CASRGSGAGGTEAFF. CDR3 DNA sequence: TGTGCCAGCCGGGGCTCGGGGGCAGGTGGCACTGAAGCTTTCTTT. V and J are TRBV6-5 and TRBJ1-1; tentative D call: TRBD1 (6 bases). The length of the CDR3 is 15 residues. Trimming stripped 8 bases from V and 4 bases from J, with 20 bases between. The germline gives CDR1 MNHEY, CDR2 SVGAGI.

The chain links TRBV29-1 to TRBJ2-5; 11 positions agree with TRBD2. The CDR3 length is 16 residues. With V trimmed by 5 bases and J by 5 bases, 13 bases remained unmatched. Germline CDR1 is SQVTM and CDR2 is ANQGSEA. The CDR3 here is CSVQETSGAIAETQYF. CDR3 nucleotide sequence: TGCAGCGTTCAGGAGACTAGCGGGGCCATTGCGGAGACCCAGTACTTC. The full variable domain, in which reference TRBV29-1 and TRBJ2-5 provide the parts outside the CDR3, is SAVISQKPSRDICQRGTSLTIQCQVDSQVTMMFWYRQQPGQSLTLIATANQGSEATYESGFVIDKFPISRPNLTFSTLTVSNMSPEDSSIYLCSVQETSGAIAETQYFGPGTRLLVL.

The chain recombines TRBV7-6 with TRBJ2-7, with 9 nucleotides matching TRBD1. The CDR3 is 16 amino acids. Trimming removed 5 bases from V and 6 bases from J; junction bases left unmatched: 14. Germline lookup yields CDR1 SGHVS and CDR2 FNYEAQ. The CDR3 region is CASSRTTEGTGREQYF. The CDR3 bases are TGTGCCAGCAGCCGGACGACTGAGGGGACAGGGCGCGAGCAGTACTTC.

The chain uses TRBV5-1 and TRBJ2-1, with TRBD1 matching over 7 bases. Per germline, CDR1 SGHRS and CDR2 YFSETQ. V was pared by 0 bases and J by 7 bases, with 7 bases of the junction left unmatched. CDR3 length: 15 amino acids. The CDR3: CASSLVGGGWNEQFF. The CDR3 DNA is TGCGCCAGCAGCTTGGTAGGGGGCGGTTGGAATGAGCAGTTCTTC.

This clonotype has only a few counts. The chain carries TRBV5-1 and TRBJ2-1; 12 positions agree with TRBD2. V trimming: 4 bases; J trimming: 4 bases; junction bases outside the gene matches: 6. Per germline, CDR1 SGHRS and CDR2 YFSETQ. CDR3 length: 16 residues. CDR3 nucleotide sequence: TGCGCCAGCAGCGCGCGGACTAGCGGGGAATACAATGAGCAGTTCTTC. Amino acid sequence: CASSARTSGEYNEQFF. The variable domain in full, with the rest retrieved from reference TRBV5-1 and TRBJ2-1, is KAGVTQTPRYLIKTRGQQVTLSCSPISGHRSVSWYQQTPGQGLQFLFEYFSETQRNKGNFPGRFSGRQFSNSRSEMNVSTLELGDSALYLCASSARTSGEYNEQFFGPGTRLTVL.

This clonotype showed up many times. This rearrangement joins TRBV10-3 to TRBJ2-7, with a weak D call TRBD1 (7 bases). Germline values: CDR1 ENHRY, CDR2 SYGVKD. This CDR3 spans 15 amino acids. V was pared by 6 bases and J by 4 bases, with 19 bases between. The CDR3 here is CAISGTQGEAYEQYF. The CDR3 nucleotides are TGTGCCATCAGCGGGACCCAGGGGGAGGCTTACGAGCAGTACTTC.

For the CDR3, the DNA is TGTGCCAGCAGCTTAACAGCGGTGGGGTCCTACGAGCAGTACTTC. Translated: CASSLTAVGSYEQYF. The V gene is TRBV7-9, the J gene TRBJ2-7; a weak D match, TRBD2 (5 bases). The length of the CDR3 is 15 residues. V was shortened by 2 bases and J by 1 base, with 12 bases between the two germline ends. Germline-derived CDR1 and CDR2 are SEHNR and FQNEAQ (reference sequence). Looking up the rest from reference TRBV7-9 and TRBJ2-7 gives the full variable domain: DTGVSQNPRHKITKRGQNVTFRCDPISEHNRLYWYRQTLGQGPEFLTYFQNEAQLEKSRLLSDRFSAERPKGSFSTLEIQRTEQGDSAMYLCASSLTAVGSYEQYFGPGTRLTVT.

This clonotype has a handful of counts. The chain combines TRBV7-9 with TRBJ1-4, with D unresolved. The V gene's germline CDR1 is SEHNR and CDR2 FQNEAQ (reference sequence). Trimming pared 3 bases from V and 8 bases from J, leaving 7 bases between. CDR3 length: 12 amino acids. CDR3 coding DNA: TGTGCCAGCAGCTTTCAGACCGAAAAACTGTTTTTT. Translating gives CASSFQTEKLFF.

A few counts support this clonotype. The chain employs TRBV7-9 and TRBJ1-2; weak D call: TRBD1 (5 bases). CDR1 and CDR2 (germline): SEHNR, FQNEAQ (reference sequence). The CDR3 loop spans 13 amino acids. Deletions cut 6 bases from V and 6 bases from J, with 14 bases between. As DNA, the CDR3 is TGTGCCAGCAGAGACAGTGCCGGCGATGGCTACACCTTC. It codes for CASRDSAGDGYTF.

V is TRBV4-2 and J is TRBJ1-2; 10 nucleotides align to TRBD1. J was trimmed by 5 bases and V by 0 bases; bases with no gene match: 9. The CDR3 length is 17 residues. Germline CDR1 reads LGHNA; CDR2 reads YNFKEQ. The CDR3 DNA follows: TGTGCCAGCAGCCAAGATGACAGGGGGCATAGGTCGTATGGCTACACCTTC. Translating gives CASSQDDRGHRSYGYTF.

The V and J genes are TRBV3-1 and TRBJ2-3, with D perhaps TRBD1 or TRBD2 (5 bases each). Per germline, CDR1 LGHDT and CDR2 YNNKEL (reference sequence). V lost 1 base to trimming and J lost 5 bases, with 13 bases between them. The CDR3 loop spans 15 amino acids. CDR3 in DNA: TGTGCCAGCAGCCAAGGGGACCTTAAGGGAGATACGCAGTATTTT. Translation: CASSQGDLKGDTQYF.

This clonotype was recorded at least ten times. The rearrangement uses TRBV20-1 and TRBJ2-2, with 11 bases identical to TRBD2. The CDR3 loop spans 14 amino acids. J lost 5 bases, V lost 4 bases, and 3 bases had no gene match. Germline CDR1 is DFQATT and CDR2 is SNEGSKA (reference sequence). For the CDR3, the DNA is TGCAGTGCTAATCTAGCGGGGGGAACCGGGGAGCTGTTTTTT. It encodes CSANLAGGTGELFF.

On this clonotype: Likely a read error: the CDR3 ends without its conserved phenylalanine or tryptophan. V is TRBV28 and J is TRBJ2-7; no definite D call. This CDR3 is built from 13 residues. Germline values: CDR1 MDHEN, CDR2 SYDVKM. The ends were cut back, 7 bases at V and 0 bases at J, with 10 bases in the middle. The CDR3 region has the DNA TGTGCCAGCAAAGTTTCCGGCTCCTACGAGCAGTACCTC. Protein: CASKVSGSYEQYL.

The CDR3 bases are TGTGCCAGCAGTGAAGTGGGGGGGAGCTCCTATAATTCACCCCTCCACTTT. It yields the protein CASSEVGGSSYNSPLHF. The J gene is TRBJ1-6, the V gene TRBV6-1; weak D call: TRBD1 (5 bases). The germline V gene has CDR1 MNHNS and CDR2 SASEGT. Deletions cut 1 base from V and 0 bases from J, with 10 bases between. The CDR3 totals 17 residues.

This clonotype was detected only a few times. This rearrangement joins TRBV10-2 to TRBJ2-7, with 8 bases aligning to TRBD2. V was clipped by 6 bases and J by 5 bases; unmatched bases: 12. The CDR3 contains 15 residues. The germline CDR1 and CDR2 sequences are WSHSY and SAAADI. The CDR3 region is CASSSRSGRGHEQYF. The CDR3 bases are TGCGCCAGCAGCTCCAGGAGCGGGAGAGGTCACGAGCAGTACTTC.

The chain uses TRBV5-1 and TRBJ2-3; D possibly corresponds to TRBD2 (5 bases). The CDR3 has 15 amino acids. V was pared by 3 bases and J by 4 bases, with 15 bases between. Germline V CDR1 and CDR2: SGHRS, YFSETQ. Written as DNA, the CDR3 is TGCGCCAGCAGCTGGAGGATCGATAGGGCAGATACGCAGTATTTT. This encodes CASSWRIDRADTQYF.

The V call is TRBV20-1, the J call TRBJ2-5, with 7 bases fitting TRBD1. The germline CDR1 and CDR2 sequences are DFQATT and SNEGSKA (reference sequence). After removal of 2 bases from V and 11 bases from J, the junction contained 17 bases not matched to a gene. The CDR3 runs to 15 residues. The DNA of the CDR3 is TGCAGTGCTAGACCCCGGGACAGCTCCTACAATGAGCAGTACTTC. Encoded protein: CSARPRDSSYNEQYF.

The sample holds many counts of this clonotype. The rearrangement uses TRBV3-1 and TRBJ2-1; maybe TRBD1 (6 bases). The CDR3 has 13 amino acids. The V and J ends lost 6 bases and 3 bases respectively, with 9 bases between them. Looked up from germline, CDR1 is LGHDT and CDR2 is YNNKEL (reference sequence). CDR3 region: CASSQGNYNEQFF. CDR3 nucleotides: TGTGCCAGCAGTCAGGGGAACTACAATGAGCAGTTCTTC.